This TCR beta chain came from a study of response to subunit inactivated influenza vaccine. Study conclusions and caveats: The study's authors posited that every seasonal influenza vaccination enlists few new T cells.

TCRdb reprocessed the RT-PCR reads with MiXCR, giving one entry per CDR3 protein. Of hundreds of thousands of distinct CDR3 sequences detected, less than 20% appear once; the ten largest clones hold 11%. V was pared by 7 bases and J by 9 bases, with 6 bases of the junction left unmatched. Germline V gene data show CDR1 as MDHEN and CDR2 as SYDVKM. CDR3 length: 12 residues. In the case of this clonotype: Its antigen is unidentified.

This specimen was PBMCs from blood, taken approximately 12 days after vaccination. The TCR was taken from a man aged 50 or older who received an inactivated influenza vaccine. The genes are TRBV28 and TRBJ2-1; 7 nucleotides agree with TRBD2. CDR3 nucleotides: TGTGCCAGCAAACTGGGGGGGAGTGAGCAGTTCTTC. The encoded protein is CASKLGGSEQFF.